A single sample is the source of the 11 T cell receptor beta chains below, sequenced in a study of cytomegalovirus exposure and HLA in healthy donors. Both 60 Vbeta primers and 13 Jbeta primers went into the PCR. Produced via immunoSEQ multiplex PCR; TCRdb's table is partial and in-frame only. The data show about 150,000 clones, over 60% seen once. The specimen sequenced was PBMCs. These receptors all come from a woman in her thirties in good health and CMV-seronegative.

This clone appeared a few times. In nucleotides, the CDR3 is TGTGCCAGCAGCTCAACTGCAGGGGCCACTGAAGCTTTCTTT. Translation gives CASSSTAGATEAFF. This rearrangement joins TRBV7-2 to TRBJ1-1, with D perhaps matching TRBD1 (6 bases). Germline assignment: CDR1 SGHTA and CDR2 FQGNSA. The CDR3 length is 14 residues. With 4 bases removed from V and 4 bases from J, the gap between germline ends came to 13 bases.

The CDR3 loop reads CATKDRSSEQFF. The DNA of the CDR3 is TGTGCCACCAAGGACAGGTCCAGCGAGCAGTTCTTC. V and J are TRBV19 and TRBJ2-1; 7 nucleotides agree with TRBD1. The CDR3 sequence is 12 residues long. The germline V gene encodes CDR1 LNHDA and CDR2 SQIVND (reference sequence). V shed 10 bases, J shed 10 bases, and the junction held 10 bases outside the gene matches.

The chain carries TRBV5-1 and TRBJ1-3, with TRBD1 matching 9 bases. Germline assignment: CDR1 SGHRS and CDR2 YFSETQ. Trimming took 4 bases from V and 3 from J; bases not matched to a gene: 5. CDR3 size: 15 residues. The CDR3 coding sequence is TGCGCCAGCAGCAAGGACAGGGGAATTGGAAACACCATATATTTT. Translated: CASSKDRGIGNTIYF. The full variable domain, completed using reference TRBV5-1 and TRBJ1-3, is KAGVTQTPRYLIKTRGQQVTLSCSPISGHRSVSWYQQTPGQGLQFLFEYFSETQRNKGNFPGRFSGRQFSNSRSEMNVSTLELGDSALYLCASSKDRGIGNTIYFGEGSWLTVV.

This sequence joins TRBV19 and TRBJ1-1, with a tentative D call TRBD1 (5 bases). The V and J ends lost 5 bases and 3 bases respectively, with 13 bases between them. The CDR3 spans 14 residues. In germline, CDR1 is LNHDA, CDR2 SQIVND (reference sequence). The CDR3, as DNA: TGTGCCAGTAGTTCTACAGGAGTGGACACTGAAGCTTTCTTT. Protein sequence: CASSSTGVDTEAFF.

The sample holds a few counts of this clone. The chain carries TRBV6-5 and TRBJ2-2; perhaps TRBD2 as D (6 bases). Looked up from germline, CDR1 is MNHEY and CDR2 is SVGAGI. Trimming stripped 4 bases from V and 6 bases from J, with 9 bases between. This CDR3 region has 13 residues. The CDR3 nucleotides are TGTGCCAGCAGTTCGGGGGTGGCCGGGGAGCTGTTTTTT. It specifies CASSSGVAGELFF.

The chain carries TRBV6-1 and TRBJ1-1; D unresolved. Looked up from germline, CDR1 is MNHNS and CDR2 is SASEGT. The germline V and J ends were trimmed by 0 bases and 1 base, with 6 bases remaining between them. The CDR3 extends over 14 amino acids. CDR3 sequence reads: CASSEAGQNTEAFF. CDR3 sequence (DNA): TGTGCCAGCAGTGAAGCTGGCCAGAACACTGAAGCTTTCTTT.

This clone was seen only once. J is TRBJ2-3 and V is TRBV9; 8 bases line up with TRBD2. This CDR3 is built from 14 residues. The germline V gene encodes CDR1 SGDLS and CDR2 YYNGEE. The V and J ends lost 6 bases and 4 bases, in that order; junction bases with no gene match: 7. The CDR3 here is CASNRGGLADTQYF. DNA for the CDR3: TGTGCCAGCAACCGGGGGGGCTTGGCAGATACGCAGTATTTT.

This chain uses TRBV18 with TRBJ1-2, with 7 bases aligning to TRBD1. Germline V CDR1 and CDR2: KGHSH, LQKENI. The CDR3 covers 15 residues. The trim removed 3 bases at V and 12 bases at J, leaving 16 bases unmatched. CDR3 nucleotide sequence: TGTGCCAGCTCACCCCTCCCCGAGGGGCAGGGGGTCAACACCTTC. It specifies CASSPLPEGQGVNTF.

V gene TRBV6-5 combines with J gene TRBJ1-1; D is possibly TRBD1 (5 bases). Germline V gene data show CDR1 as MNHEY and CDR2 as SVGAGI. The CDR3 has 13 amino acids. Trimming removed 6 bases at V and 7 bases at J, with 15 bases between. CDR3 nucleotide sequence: TGTGCCAGCAGCCCACAGGCCCGCCGTGAAGCTTTCTTT. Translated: CASSPQARREAFF.

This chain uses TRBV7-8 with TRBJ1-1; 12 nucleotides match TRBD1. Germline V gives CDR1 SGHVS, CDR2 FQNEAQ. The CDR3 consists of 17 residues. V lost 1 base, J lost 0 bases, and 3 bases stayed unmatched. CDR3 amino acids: CASSLGDRGLMNTEAFF. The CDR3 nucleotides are TGTGCCAGCAGCTTAGGGGACAGGGGGCTCATGAACACTGAAGCTTTCTTT.

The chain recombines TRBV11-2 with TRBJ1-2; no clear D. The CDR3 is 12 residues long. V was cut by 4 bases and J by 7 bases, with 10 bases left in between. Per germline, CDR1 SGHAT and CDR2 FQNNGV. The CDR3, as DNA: TGTGCCAGCAGCTCTCTGTCCGGTGGCTACACCTTC. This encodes CASSSLSGGYTF.